This TCR beta chain was identified during a study of somatic mutations in cytotoxic T cells in rheumatoid arthritis. Broader study findings: Among rheumatoid arthritis patients and age-matched healthy controls, CD8+ T-cell clonality was not significantly different. Increasing age coincided with elevated CD8+ clonality among rheumatoid arthritis patients, though not among healthy controls. For about an eighth of the roughly 60 patients, a single CD8+ clone accounted for more than 20% of CD8+ cells.

Libraries were prepared by immunoSEQ multiplex PCR; TCRdb keeps only in-frame clonotypes and omits some of them. The table records 16,000 or so clones, about 74% of them present only once. Details on this clone: As yet, its antigen is unknown.

Positive magnetic bead selection separated CD4+ and CD8+ cells, and flow cytometry confirmed purity. The receptor's source is an adult with rheumatoid arthritis. The sequenced sample consisted of CD8+ T cells sorted from blood.

CDR3 in amino acids: CASSEWDDYEQYF. In nucleotides, the CDR3 is TGCGCCAGCAGTGAGTGGGACGACTACGAGCAGTACTTC. This chain joins TRBV10-1 and TRBJ2-7; TRBD1 or TRBD2 may be the D gene (5 bases each). The V gene lost 1 base and the J gene lost 3 bases, with 7 bases spanning the gap. There are 13 residues in the CDR3. Germline CDR1 is WNHNN and CDR2 is SYGVQD (reference sequence).